This T cell receptor (beta chain) was identified in a study of blood T cell repertoires in COVID-19. Study summary: T cells, B-cell-depleted T cells, or PBMCs supplied cDNA or gDNA.

Generated by immunoSEQ multiplex PCR, the TCRdb table keeps only in-frame clones and is missing some. The table records about 210,000 clones, more than 75% of them present only once. The TCR was taken from a woman aged 40 to 50 with acute or convalescent COVID-19. Sequencing was done on a sample of peripheral blood.

This CDR3 is CAISEGLAGVTYNEQFF. CDR3 nucleotide sequence: TGTGCCATCAGTGAAGGGCTAGCGGGAGTAACCTACAATGAGCAGTTCTTC. The chain has TRBV10-3 and TRBJ2-1; 10 nucleotides align to TRBD2. Germline CDR1 reads ENHRY; CDR2 reads SYGVKD. This CDR3 has 17 amino acids. Trimming cost V 3 bases and J 2 bases; bases outside gene matches: 7.